This T cell receptor beta chain was recovered during a study of Japanese encephalitis immunity and Zika vaccine responses (TCRdb year 2021). For the study in its entirety: Each included participant got alum-adjuvanted ZPIV three times, at weeks 0, 4 and 28, with every dose being 5.0 ug. Roughly six representative participants from each pre-vaccination group were selected for TCR sequencing, using samples from week 0 (after pre-vaccination and before ZPIV) and week 52. The ZIKV peptides, 15-mers that overlapped by 11 residues, were chosen for containing NetMHCpan/NetMHCII-predicted epitopes with affinity below 50 nM. One dose of YFV vaccine (YF-VAX) was administered before ZPIV to about a dozen participants, and fewer than ten participants were flavivirus-naive. The study tested whether CD4 T cell responses to the Zika vaccine were shaped by prior Japanese encephalitis virus (JEV) or yellow fever virus (YFV) vaccination. Stimulations used ZIKV structural-protein peptide pools split into flavivirus-conserved and non-conserved sets, or JEV or YFV peptides matching the pre-vaccination. A two-dose regimen of JEV vaccine (IXIARO), with doses given 28 days apart, was administered to approximately eleven participants two to three months before the first ZPIV dose. In addition, the TCR repertoires of a few flavivirus-naive individuals were analyzed at weeks 2, 6 and 52 after ZPIV vaccination began. Findings and caveats that apply to the study as a whole: Compared with YFV-pre-vaccinated donors, JEV-pre-vaccinated donors had higher repertoire similarity across time-points and stimulations, indicating that more clonotypes were common to ZIKV and JEV stimulation. In JEV-pre-vaccinated donors, the repertoire richness of CD4 T cells responding to conserved ZIKV epitopes decreased significantly after ZPIV. CD8 T cell responses of very low magnitude were detected against ZIKV peptide pools and were observed in only a few individuals. Because there were not enough samples, the peptide pools could not be deconvoluted, which meant the specific peptides behind the cross-reactive responses went unidentified. The analysis covered only a subset of trial participants who had three doses and adequate samples, rather than the whole vaccinated cohort. The samples grouped by participant and showed no similarity across individuals, which suggests that no public TCRs were detected.

Taking its sample share into account, this clonotype is hyperexpanded (1% or more). Base qualities are not at hand, and no much larger clone is one base apart. PBMCs were stained with CellTrace CFSE and grown for 5 to 7 days in RPMI containing roughly 8% human serum and peptide pools at around 1 ug/mL each. Unfixed proliferating CD4 T cells were sorted on a BD FACSAria as live CD56-CD19-CD16-CD3+CD4+ CFSE-low cells. Enrolled adults were healthy and seronegative for ZIKV, JEV, YFV, DENV and WNV by microneutralization screening. The samples were taken from a phase 1, double-blinded, randomized, placebo-controlled trial testing an alum-adjuvanted Zika purified-inactivated virus (ZPIV) vaccine. Peripheral blood mononuclear cells were isolated by standard procedure and were kept frozen in liquid nitrogen until use. Library preparation was by 5' RACE. TCRbeta libraries were pooled in proportion to their sorted cell numbers before sequencing. Total RNA was extracted from sorted cells with RNAzol RT, and cDNA was synthesized with an oligo(dT) primer and a template-switching oligo. The TCRbeta V-CDR3-J region was PCR-amplified with Kapa HiFi using a SMARTer oligo primer and a TCRbeta constant-region primer. A second PCR added Illumina adaptors and sample-specific index barcodes, with HighPrep bead cleanup and Bioanalyzer confirmation of a roughly 650 bp band. The libraries were sequenced on an Illumina MiSeq using 2x151 bp paired-end reads. On the authors' methods: An in-house Java program demultiplexed the reads, and MiXCR assigned TCRbeta annotations and counted clonotypes. Repertoire overlap was measured with Morisita-Horn indices from the R package vegan, along with UPGMA clustering and Circos plots of recurring clonotypes. Shannon diversity and richness were normalized to the highest possible value given the input cell numbers, yielding values from 0 to 1. CDR3beta sequences were aligned with MUSCLE, distances were computed with SeqinR, and multidimensional scaling was plotted in R. TCRdb's own reprocessing of the public reads used fastp at Q25 and MiXCR and kept productive beta chains. Rows with one shared CDR3 protein collapse into an entry with the most common genes and DNA. These V and J calls are TCRdb output, not the study's own analysis. Per the sample table, the count is 50 to 75 distinct CDR3 sequences.

From the germline V gene, CDR1 is SGHRS and CDR2 is YFSETQ. The CDR3, from cysteine to phenylalanine, totals 14 residues. Only the CDR3 DNA is retained, 42 bases long and in frame from the first base. V and J are truncated by 0 bases and 4 bases respectively, leaving an intervening sequence of 9 bases. This TCR was recovered from an adult man who received an inactivated Zika virus vaccine. The sequencing used antigen-activated CD4+ T cells from blood, cultured, collected during a Zika inactivated vaccine study. The chain employs TRBV5-1 and TRBJ2-3, and TRBD1 may be the D gene, going by 6 matching bases. The nucleotides read TGCGCCAGCAGCTTGGGACAGGAGCCAGATACGCAGTATTTT. The resulting protein is CASSLGQEPDTQYF.